Listed here are 8 T cell receptor beta chains from one sample, sequenced in a study of blood T cells in healthy people across ages. A second PCR of 7 to 11 cycles used a sample-barcoded 5' primer and a J-beta primer mix. TCRdb recomputed calls from the 5' RACE reads with MiXCR, one row per CDR3 protein. The table lists some 1.5 million distinct CDR3 sequences, approximately 42% of them singletons. The sample taken for sequencing was blood. Receptors originate from a woman aged 18-35 years in good health.

The genes are TRBV12-3 or TRBV12-4 and TRBJ1-5; D possibly corresponds to TRBD1 (6 bases). The CDR3 extends over 13 amino acids. V dropped 6 bases and J dropped 6 bases, with 12 bases sitting between them. The DNA of the CDR3 is TGTGCCAGCAGAGGTACAGGGCGTCAGCCCCAGCATTTT. It encodes CASRGTGRQPQHF.

The J gene is TRBJ2-5, the V gene TRBV20-1; TRBD2 matches at 8 bases. This CDR3 is built from 13 residues. Germline V gene sequence: CDR1 DFQATT, CDR2 SNEGSKA (reference sequence). The trim removed 1 base at V and 11 bases at J, leaving 9 bases unmatched. In nucleotides, the CDR3 is TGCAGTGCTAGAGTGAATCTAGCGGGTCAGCAGTACTTC. Amino acid sequence: CSARVNLAGQQYF.

The chain joins TRBV7-9 to TRBJ2-7; D is perhaps TRBD1 (6 bases). The CDR3 contains 13 residues. CDR1 is SEHNR, CDR2 FQNEAQ, per germline (reference sequence). Trimming took off 5 bases at V and 8 bases at J, with 16 bases between the two ends. The CDR3 is CASSGPRQVKQYF. DNA of the CDR3: TGTGCCAGCAGCGGACCGAGACAGGTCAAGCAGTACTTC. The full variable domain, completed using reference TRBV7-9 and TRBJ2-7, is DTGVSQNPRHKITKRGQNVTFRCDPISEHNRLYWYRQTLGQGPEFLTYFQNEAQLEKSRLLSDRFSAERPKGSFSTLEIQRTEQGDSAMYLCASSGPRQVKQYFGPGTRLTVT.

The V and J genes are TRBV6-2 or TRBV6-3 and TRBJ2-6, with D uncertain. The CDR3 sequence is 15 residues long. Trimming took off 2 bases at V and 1 base at J, with 6 bases between the two ends. In germline, CDR1 is MNHEY, CDR2 SVGEGT. The CDR3: CASSYMRSGANVLTF. CDR3 sequence (DNA): TGTGCCAGCAGTTACATGCGGTCTGGGGCCAACGTCCTGACTTTC.

This clonotype has a single count. J is TRBJ2-1 and V is TRBV2, with 8 bases identical to TRBD2. Per the germline V gene, CDR1 is SNHLY and CDR2 is FYNNEI. The CDR3 loop spans 14 amino acids. With V trimmed by 6 bases and J by 3 bases, 4 bases remained unmatched. CDR3 bases: TGTGCCAGCAGGGGACTAGTCATCTACAATGAGCAGTTCTTC. It specifies CASRGLVIYNEQFF.

This clonotype was picked up a small number of times. CDR3 loop: CSARFGQGDTQYF. CDR3 nucleotides: TGCAGTGCTAGATTCGGGCAGGGGGATACGCAGTATTTT. The V gene is TRBV20-1, the J gene TRBJ2-3, with D possibly being TRBD1 (6 bases). CDR1 is DFQATT and CDR2 is SNEGSKA in the germline V gene (reference sequence). CDR3 length equals 13 residues. Between the trimmed V and J ends, which lost 2 bases and 6 bases, there was a span of 12 bases.

The rearrangement uses TRBV4-1 and TRBJ1-1, with 7 bases identical to TRBD1. Trimming took 3 bases from V and 4 from J; bases not matched to a gene: 8. Germline CDR1 MGHRA, CDR2 YSYEKL. The CDR3 covers 15 residues. The CDR3 DNA is TGCGCCAGCAGCCACCGACAGGGAAGTACCACTGAAGCTTTCTTT. Its translation: CASSHRQGSTTEAFF.

The chain couples TRBV7-9 to TRBJ2-3; a weak D match, TRBD2 (5 bases). The CDR3 is 15 residues long. Germline-derived CDR1 and CDR2 are SEHNR and FQNEAQ (reference sequence). Trimming left V 7 bases short and J 0 bases short, with 14 bases between. The CDR3 sequence: CASMRASPSTDTQYF. In nucleotides, the CDR3 is TGTGCCAGCATGAGGGCCAGTCCTAGCACAGATACGCAGTATTTT. Supplemented by reference TRBV7-9 and TRBJ2-3, the full variable domain reads DTGVSQNPRHKITKRGQNVTFRCDPISEHNRLYWYRQTLGQGPEFLTYFQNEAQLEKSRLLSDRFSAERPKGSFSTLEIQRTEQGDSAMYLCASMRASPSTDTQYFGPGTRLTVL.